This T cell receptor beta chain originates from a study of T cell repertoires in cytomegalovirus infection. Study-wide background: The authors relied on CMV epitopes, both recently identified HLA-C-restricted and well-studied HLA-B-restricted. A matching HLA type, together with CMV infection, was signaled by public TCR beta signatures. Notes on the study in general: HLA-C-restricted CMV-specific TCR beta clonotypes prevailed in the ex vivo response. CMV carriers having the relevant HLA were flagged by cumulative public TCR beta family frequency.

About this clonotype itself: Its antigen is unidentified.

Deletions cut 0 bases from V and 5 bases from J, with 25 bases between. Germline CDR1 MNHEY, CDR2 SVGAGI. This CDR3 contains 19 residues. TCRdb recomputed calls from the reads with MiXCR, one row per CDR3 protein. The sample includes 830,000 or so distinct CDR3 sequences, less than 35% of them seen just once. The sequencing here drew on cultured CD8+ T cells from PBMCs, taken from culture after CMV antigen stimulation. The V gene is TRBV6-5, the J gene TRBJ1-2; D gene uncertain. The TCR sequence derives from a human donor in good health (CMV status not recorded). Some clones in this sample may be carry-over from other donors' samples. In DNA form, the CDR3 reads TGTGCCAGCAGTTACTCGATCTTACGCAGTCTTGGGTCCCTATATGGCTACACCTTC. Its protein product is CASSYSILRSLGSLYGYTF.